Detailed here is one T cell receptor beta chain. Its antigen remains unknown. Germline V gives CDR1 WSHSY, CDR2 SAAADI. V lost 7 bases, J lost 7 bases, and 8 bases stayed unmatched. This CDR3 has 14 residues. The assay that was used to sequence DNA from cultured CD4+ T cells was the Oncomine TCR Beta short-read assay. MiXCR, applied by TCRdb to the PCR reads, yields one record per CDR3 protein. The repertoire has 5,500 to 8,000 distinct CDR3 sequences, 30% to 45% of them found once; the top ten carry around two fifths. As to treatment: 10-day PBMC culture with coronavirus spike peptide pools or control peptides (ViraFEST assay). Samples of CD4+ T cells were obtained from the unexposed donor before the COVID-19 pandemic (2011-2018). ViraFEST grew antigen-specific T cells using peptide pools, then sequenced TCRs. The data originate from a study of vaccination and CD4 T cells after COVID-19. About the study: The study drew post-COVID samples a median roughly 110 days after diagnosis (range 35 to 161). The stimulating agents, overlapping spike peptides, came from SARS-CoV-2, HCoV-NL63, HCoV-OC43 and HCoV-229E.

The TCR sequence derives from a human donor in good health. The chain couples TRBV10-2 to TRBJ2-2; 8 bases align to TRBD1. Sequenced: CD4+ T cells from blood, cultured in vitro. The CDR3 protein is CASTMQGAIGELFF. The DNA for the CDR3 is TGCGCCAGCACGATGCAGGGGGCGATCGGGGAGCTGTTTTTT.